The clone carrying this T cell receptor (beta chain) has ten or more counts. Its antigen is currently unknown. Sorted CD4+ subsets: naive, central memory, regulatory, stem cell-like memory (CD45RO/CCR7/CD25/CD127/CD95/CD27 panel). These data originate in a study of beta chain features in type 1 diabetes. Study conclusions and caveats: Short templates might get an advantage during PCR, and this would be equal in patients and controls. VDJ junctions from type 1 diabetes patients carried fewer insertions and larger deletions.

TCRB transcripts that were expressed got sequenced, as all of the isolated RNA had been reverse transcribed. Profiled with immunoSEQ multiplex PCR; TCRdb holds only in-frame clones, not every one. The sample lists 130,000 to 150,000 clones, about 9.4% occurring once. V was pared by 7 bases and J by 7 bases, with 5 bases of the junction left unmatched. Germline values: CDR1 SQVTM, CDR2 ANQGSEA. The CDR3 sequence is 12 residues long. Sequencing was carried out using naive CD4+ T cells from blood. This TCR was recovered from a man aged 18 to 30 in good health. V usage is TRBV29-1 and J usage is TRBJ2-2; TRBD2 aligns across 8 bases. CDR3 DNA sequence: TGCAGCGCCGCCGGGGGGGACGGGGAGCTGTTTTTT. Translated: CSAAGGDGELFF.